This T cell receptor beta chain was documented in a study of blood T cell repertoires in COVID-19. As for the study in general: Spain, Italy and the United States supplied samples that represented acute and convalescent COVID-19.

The CDR3 totals 14 residues. The V gene's germline CDR1 is LGHNT and CDR2 FRNRAP. The V end lost 1 base, the J end lost 5 bases, and 11 bases lay between the germline ends. Here immunoSEQ multiplex PCR was the method, and the copy in TCRdb shows in-frame clones only, minus some. The data show around 460,000 clones, approximately 90% seen once. The receptor was isolated from a man aged 18 to 30 with COVID-19, enrolled during active disease. The chain recombines TRBV12-5 with TRBJ1-1; the D is unclear. Sample: peripheral blood. The CDR3 DNA reads TGTGCTAGTGGTTTGGATAAGCTCGGGACTGAAGCTTTCTTT. This encodes CASGLDKLGTEAFF. Full variable domain (outside the CDR3, taken from reference TRBV12-5 and TRBJ1-1): DARVTQTPRHKVTEMGQEVTMRCQPILGHNTVFWYRQTMMQGLELLAYFRNRAPLDDSGMPKDRFSAEMPDATLATLKIQPSEPRDSAVYFCASGLDKLGTEAFFGQGTRLTVV.